This T cell receptor (beta chain) originates from a study of T cell changes during pregnancy in multiple sclerosis. Measured with immunoSEQ multiplex PCR; TCRdb has only the in-frame clones, and not every one. This sample has 60,000 to 70,000 clones; roughly nine tenths occur once, and the top ten carry about 1.2%. Germline CDR1 is SGHNT and CDR2 is YENEEA. This CDR3 is 17 amino acids long. V lost 4 bases to trimming and J lost 4 bases; unmatched junction nucleotides: 13. The TCR sequence derives from a female donor in good health, enrolled as a control in a pregnancy study. The chain links TRBV11-3 to TRBJ2-5; 9 bases map to TRBD2. Sequenced material: peripheral blood, taken after pregnancy. The CDR3 region is CASSSRRGGGAGETQYF. For the CDR3, the DNA is TGTGCCAGCAGCTCAAGACGGGGCGGGGGGGCAGGAGAGACCCAGTACTTC.